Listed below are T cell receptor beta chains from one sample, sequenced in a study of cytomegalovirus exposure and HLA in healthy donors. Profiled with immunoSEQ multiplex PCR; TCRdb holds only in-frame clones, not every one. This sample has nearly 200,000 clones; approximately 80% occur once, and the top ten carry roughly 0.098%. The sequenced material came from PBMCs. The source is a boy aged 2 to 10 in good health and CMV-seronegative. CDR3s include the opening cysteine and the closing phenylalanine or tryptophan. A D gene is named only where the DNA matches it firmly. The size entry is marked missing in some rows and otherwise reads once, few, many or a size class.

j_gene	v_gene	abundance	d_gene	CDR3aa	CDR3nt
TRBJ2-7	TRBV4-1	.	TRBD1	CASSQSGTAINYEQYF	TGCGCCAGCAGCCAATCCGGGACAGCTATAAACTACGAGCAGTACTTC
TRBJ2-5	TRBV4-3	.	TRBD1	CASSQALRGGAETQYF	TGCGCCAGCAGCCAAGCCCTGAGAGGGGGCGCGGAGACCCAGTACTTC
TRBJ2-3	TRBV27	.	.	CASSPRGAGTPDTQYF	TGTGCCAGCAGTCCCCGAGGGGCGGGGACCCCAGATACGCAGTATTTT
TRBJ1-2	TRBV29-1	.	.	CSTDGDLGYTF	TGCAGCACTGATGGTGATCTTGGCTACACCTTC
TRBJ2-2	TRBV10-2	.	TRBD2	CASRGLAGGASGGTGELFF	TGCGCCAGCAGAGGGCTAGCGGGGGGGGCATCCGGGGGCACCGGGGAGCTGTTTTTT
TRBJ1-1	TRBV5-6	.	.	CASSPGRGWTEAFF	TGTGCCAGCAGCCCGGGCAGGGGATGGACTGAAGCTTTCTTT
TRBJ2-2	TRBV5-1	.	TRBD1	CASSLGTGGNAGELFF	TGCGCCAGCAGCCTCGGGACAGGGGGCAACGCCGGGGAGCTGTTTTTT
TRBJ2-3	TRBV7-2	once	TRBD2	CASRRRGGEDTQYF	TGTGCCAGCAGGAGGCGGGGGGGCGAGGATACGCAGTATTTT
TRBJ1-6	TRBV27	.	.	CASSHQPRRERGNSPLHF	TGTGCCAGCAGTCATCAACCCCGGAGGGAAAGGGGTAATTCACCCCTCCACTTT
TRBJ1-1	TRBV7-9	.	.	CASSLVGGVAFF	TGTGCCAGCAGCTTAGTCGGAGGAGTAGCTTTCTTT
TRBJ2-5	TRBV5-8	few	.	CASTLSGKETQYF	TGTGCCAGCACCCTTAGCGGAAAAGAGACCCAGTACTTC
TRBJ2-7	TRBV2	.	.	CASKSSLLREQYF	TGTGCCAGCAAATCTAGCCTCCTTCGCGAGCAGTACTTC
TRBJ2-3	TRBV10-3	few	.	CAIRGTQTSTDTQYF	TGTGCCATCAGGGGGACTCAGACTAGCACAGATACGCAGTATTTT
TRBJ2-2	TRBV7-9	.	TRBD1	CASSYRGPGELFF	TGTGCCAGCAGCTATAGGGGGCCCGGGGAGCTGTTTTTT
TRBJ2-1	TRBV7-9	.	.	CASSPAGLDPYNEQFF	TGTGCCAGCAGCCCGGCGGGGTTGGACCCCTACAATGAGCAGTTCTTC
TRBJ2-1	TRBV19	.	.	CASSINGVQMRDEQFF	TGTGCCAGTAGTATCAACGGAGTACAGATGAGGGATGAGCAGTTCTTC
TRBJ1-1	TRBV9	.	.	CAAKGREDTEAFF	TGTGCCGCGAAAGGGAGAGAGGACACTGAAGCTTTCTTT
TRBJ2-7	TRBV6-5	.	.	CASSPWTAGEQYF	TGTGCCAGCAGCCCTTGGACAGCGGGGGAGCAGTACTTC
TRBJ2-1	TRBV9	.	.	CASSVNPPRQFF	TGTGCCAGCAGCGTAAACCCCCCCAGACAGTTCTTC
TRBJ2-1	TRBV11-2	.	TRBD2	CASSFLAGGGNEQFF	TGTGCCAGCAGCTTCCTAGCGGGGGGCGGGAATGAGCAGTTCTTC
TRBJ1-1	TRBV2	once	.	CASRGTMNTEAFF	TGTGCCAGCAGGGGGACAATGAACACTGAAGCTTTCTTT
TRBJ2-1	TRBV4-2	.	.	CASRQDSRPGNEQFF	TGTGCCAGCAGACAAGACAGCAGGCCTGGCAATGAGCAGTTCTTC
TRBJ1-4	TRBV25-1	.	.	CASTFGHQEKLFF	TGTGCCAGCACTTTTGGACACCAAGAAAAACTGTTTTTT
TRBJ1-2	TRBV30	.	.	CAWSHDKPVNYGYTF	TGTGCCTGGAGCCACGACAAACCAGTTAACTATGGCTACACCTTC
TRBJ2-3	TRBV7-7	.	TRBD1	CASSPGQGTQYF	TGTGCTAGCAGCCCTGGACAGGGTACGCAGTATTTT
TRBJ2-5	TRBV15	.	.	CATSRDSATPRAQYF	TGTGCCACCAGCAGAGATTCAGCCACCCCCCGGGCCCAGTACTTC
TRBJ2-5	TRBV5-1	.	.	CASSKLGTSQETQYF	TGCGCCAGCAGCAAACTGGGGACTTCCCAAGAGACCCAGTACTTC
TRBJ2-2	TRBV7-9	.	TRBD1	CASSPDRGRTGELFF	TGTGCCAGCAGCCCGGACAGGGGGCGAACCGGGGAGCTGTTTTTT
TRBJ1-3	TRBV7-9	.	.	CASSRGGPGNTIYF	TGTGCCAGCAGCCGGGGGGGACCTGGAAACACCATATATTTT
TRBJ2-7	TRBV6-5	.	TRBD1	CATRQGGDEQYF	TGTGCCACCCGACAGGGGGGGGACGAGCAGTACTTC
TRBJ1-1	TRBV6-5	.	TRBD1	CASSFYRGGSTEAFF	TGTGCCAGCAGTTTTTACAGGGGTGGCAGCACTGAAGCTTTCTTT
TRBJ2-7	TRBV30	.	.	CAWNWDKNYEQYF	TGTGCCTGGAACTGGGACAAGAACTACGAGCAGTACTTC
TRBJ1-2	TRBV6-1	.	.	CASRREQMTYGYTF	TGTGCCAGCAGAAGAGAACAGATGACCTATGGCTACACCTTC
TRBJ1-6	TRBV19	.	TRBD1	CASSGDRNSPLHF	TGTGCCAGTAGTGGGGACAGAAATTCACCCCTCCACTTT
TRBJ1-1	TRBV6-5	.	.	CASSYSPGKGTEAFF	TGTGCCAGCAGTTACTCCCCGGGAAAAGGCACTGAAGCTTTCTTT
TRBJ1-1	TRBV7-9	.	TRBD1	CASSDPGQGTEAFF	TGTGCCAGCAGCGATCCGGGACAGGGCACTGAAGCTTTCTTT
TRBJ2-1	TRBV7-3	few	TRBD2	CASSLLADAYNEQFF	TGTGCCAGCAGCTTACTAGCGGATGCCTACAATGAGCAGTTCTTC
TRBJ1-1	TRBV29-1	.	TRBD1	CRATTGEMNTEAFF	TGCAGGGCTACGACAGGGGAGATGAACACTGAAGCTTTCTTT
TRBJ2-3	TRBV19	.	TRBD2	CASSMTSGGGTDTQYF	TGTGCCAGTAGTATGACAAGCGGGGGGGGCACAGATACGCAGTATTTT
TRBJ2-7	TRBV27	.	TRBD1	CASSRVRDRAYEQYF	TGTGCCAGCAGTCGTGTCCGGGACAGGGCCTACGAGCAGTACTTC
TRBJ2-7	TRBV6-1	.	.	CASSDYGGQYF	TGTGCCAGCAGTGATTACGGGGGTCAGTACTTC
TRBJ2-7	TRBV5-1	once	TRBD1	CASSLTTGGGYEQYF	TGCGCCAGCAGCTTGACGACAGGGGGGGGCTACGAGCAGTACTTC
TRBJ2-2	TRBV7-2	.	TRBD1	CASMAGGDNTGELFF	TGTGCCAGCATGGCAGGGGGCGACAACACCGGGGAGCTGTTTTTT
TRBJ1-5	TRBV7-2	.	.	CASSPSPSQPQHF	TGTGCCAGCAGCCCGTCCCCCAGTCAGCCCCAGCATTTT
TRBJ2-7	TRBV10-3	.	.	CAITATETYEQYF	TGTGCCATCACCGCGACAGAGACCTACGAGCAGTACTTC
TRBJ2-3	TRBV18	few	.	CASSPISLSDTQYF	TGTGCCAGCTCACCAATCTCCCTTTCAGATACGCAGTATTTT
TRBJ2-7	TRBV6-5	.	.	CASSYSAEVAYEQYF	TGTGCCAGCAGTTACTCGGCGGAAGTGGCCTACGAGCAGTACTTC
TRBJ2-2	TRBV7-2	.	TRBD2	CASSPAGGLTGELFF	TGTGCCAGCAGCCCGGCGGGGGGGTTGACCGGGGAGCTGTTTTTT
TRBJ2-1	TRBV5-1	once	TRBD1	CASSLGGLNEQFF	TGCGCCAGCAGCTTAGGGGGCCTGAATGAGCAGTTCTTC
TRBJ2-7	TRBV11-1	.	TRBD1	CASSWDRSYEQYF	TGTGCCAGCAGCTGGGACAGATCCTACGAGCAGTACTTC
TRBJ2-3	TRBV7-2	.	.	CASSPVILNTQYF	TGTGCCAGCAGCCCGGTCATCCTAAATACGCAGTATTTT
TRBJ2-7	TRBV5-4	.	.	CASSSGGGSFEQYF	TGTGCCAGCAGCTCAGGTGGGGGGTCCTTCGAGCAGTACTTC
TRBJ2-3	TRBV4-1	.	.	CASSQVFRGRSTDTQYF	TGCGCCAGCAGCCAAGTTTTTCGGGGAAGGTCCACAGATACGCAGTATTTT
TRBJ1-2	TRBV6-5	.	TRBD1	CASSQGQASYGYTF	TGTGCCAGCAGTCAGGGACAGGCGTCCTATGGCTACACCTTC
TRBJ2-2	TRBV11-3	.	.	CASSLGSGGVGELFF	TGTGCCAGCAGCTTAGGCTCAGGTGGTGTCGGGGAGCTGTTTTTT